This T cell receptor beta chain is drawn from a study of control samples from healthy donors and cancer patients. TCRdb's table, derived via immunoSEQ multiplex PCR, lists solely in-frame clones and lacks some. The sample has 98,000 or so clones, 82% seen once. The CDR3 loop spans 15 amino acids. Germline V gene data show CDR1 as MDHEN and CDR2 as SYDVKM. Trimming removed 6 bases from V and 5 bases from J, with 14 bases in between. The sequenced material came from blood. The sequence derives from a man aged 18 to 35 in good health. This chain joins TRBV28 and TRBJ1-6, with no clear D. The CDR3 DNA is TGTGCCAGCAGGTCACACGACGGGGATAATTCACCCCTCCACTTT. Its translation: CASRSHDGDNSPLHF. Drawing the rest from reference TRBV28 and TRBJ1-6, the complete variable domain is DVKVTQSSRYLVKRTGEKVFLECVQDMDHENMFWYRQDPGLGLRLIYFSYDVKMKEKGDIPEGYSVSREKKERFSLILESASTNQTSMYLCASRSHDGDNSPLHFGNGTRLTVT.